Here is one T cell receptor (beta chain) with its context. By its share of the sample, this clone is medium-sized (0.01 to 0.1%). No cognate antigen has been identified for it. The record has no base qualities; no much larger clone is one base away. The sample carries other DNA sequences with the same CDR3. The V end loses 0 bases and the J end loses 3 bases, and a stretch of 13 bases separates them. The CDR3 has 15 amino acids, counting the end cysteine and phenylalanine. The entry retains the CDR3 DNA only, 45 bases that are in frame from base 1. Taken from the germline V gene, the CDR1 and CDR2 loops are SGDLS and YYNGEE. The sample belongs to a study of lymphopenia after photon versus proton radiotherapy (dated by TCRdb to the late 2010s). In terms of the full investigation: In patients with gastrointestinal tumors who developed high-grade lymphopenia, the study compared the immunological effects of photon radiation therapy with those of proton radiation therapy. A cohort of roughly 18 patients with gastrointestinal tumors who received either photon or proton therapy and subsequently developed lymphopenia was included. The goal of the study was to characterize the differences between the two radiation modalities in how they affect the immune system.

The library was generated by the immunoSEQ multiplex PCR assay. T cell repertoires were profiled by deep sequencing of rearranged TCR beta loci, alongside multiparametric flow cytometry. TCRdb stores this immuneACCESS table with in-frame sequences only. Part of the clones is absent; in the studies checked, under half of the shortfall reflects unresolved V genes, and no reason is known for the rest. This sample gives 150,000 to 200,000 clones in total; 75% to 90% of them show up just once. In total, the top ten clones hold around 5% of the sample. The research as a whole found: The survival association was assessed only in patients who died, and better survival with proton therapy was presented by the authors as a possibility rather than a demonstrated result. Across the cohort, a larger post-nadir drop in TCR diversity was inversely correlated with overall survival time among patients who died. During treatment, patients who received proton therapy stayed relatively stable, whereas patients who received photon therapy lost naive T cells and TCR diversity and gained effector/memory populations. After the lymphocyte count nadir, repertoires from photon-treated patients showed oligoclonal expansion, particularly of CD8+ Temra cells, and this expansion drove the decline in diversity.

The clonotype was recovered from a man aged 50 to 60 with gastric cancer. The rearrangement joined TRBV9 to TRBJ2-7; a tentative D match to TRBD2 spans 6 bases. The source was peripheral blood, collected from a patient treated with photon-based radiotherapy. The CDR3 has the sequence CASSVASGPLYEQYF. The nucleotides read TGTGCCAGCAGCGTAGCAAGCGGGCCCCTCTACGAGCAGTACTTC. With all but the CDR3 taken from the reference TRBV9 and TRBJ2-7 genes, the full variable domain is: DSGVTQTPKHLITATGQRVTLRCSPRSGDLSVYWYQQSLDQGLQFLIQYYNGEERAKGNILERFSAQQFPDLHSELNLSSLELGDSALYFCASSVASGPLYEQYFGPGTRLTVT.